The sequence of this TCR beta chain was determined in a study of T cell responses to AZD1222 COVID-19 vaccine. The study's findings and limits: Only a handful of AZD1222 recipients, more than five in all, had baseline seropositivity.

V was pared by 3 bases and J by 0 bases, with 12 bases between. Germline loops: CDR1 SGHTA, CDR2 FQGNSA. CDR3 length: 16 residues. Here immunoSEQ multiplex PCR was the method, and the copy in TCRdb shows in-frame clones only, minus some. This sample has about 100,000 clones, with approximately 90% found just once. Details on this clone: Antigen unknown.

The receptor was derived from an adult who received the AZD1222 COVID-19 vaccine. This chain links TRBV7-2 with TRBJ2-1, with D possibly TRBD2 on 6 matching bases. Material: peripheral blood, obtained 28 days after the second AZD1222 dose. The CDR3 sequence: CASSLEGAVSYNEQFF. CDR3 DNA: TGTGCCAGCAGCTTGGAGGGAGCCGTCTCCTACAATGAGCAGTTCTTC.